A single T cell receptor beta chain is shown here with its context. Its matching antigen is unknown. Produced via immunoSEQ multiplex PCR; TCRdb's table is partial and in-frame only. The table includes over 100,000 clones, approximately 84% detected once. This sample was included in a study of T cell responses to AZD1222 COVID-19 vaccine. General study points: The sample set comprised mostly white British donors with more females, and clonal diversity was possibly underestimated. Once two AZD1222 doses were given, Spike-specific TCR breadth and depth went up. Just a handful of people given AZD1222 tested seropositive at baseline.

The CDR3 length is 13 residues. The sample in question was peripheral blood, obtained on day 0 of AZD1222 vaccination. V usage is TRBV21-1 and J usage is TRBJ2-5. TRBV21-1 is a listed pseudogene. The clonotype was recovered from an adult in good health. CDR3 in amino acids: CASSKGGKETQYF. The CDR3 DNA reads TGTGCCAGCAGCAAAGGGGGGAAAGAGACCCAGTACTTC.